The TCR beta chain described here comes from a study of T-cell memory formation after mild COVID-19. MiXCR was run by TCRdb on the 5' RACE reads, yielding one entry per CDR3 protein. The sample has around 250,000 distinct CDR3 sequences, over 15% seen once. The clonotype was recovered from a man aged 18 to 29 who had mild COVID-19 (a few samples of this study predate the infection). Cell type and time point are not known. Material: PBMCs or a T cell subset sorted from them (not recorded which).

DNA of the CDR3: TGTGCCAGCAGCTTTGCCAAAGAGGAGACCCAGTACTTC. This encodes CASSFAKEETQYF. The rearrangement joins TRBV7-3 to TRBJ2-5; no clear D gene. V gave up 3 bases and J gave up 5 bases, with 10 bases separating them. Germline values: CDR1 SGHTA, CDR2 FQGTGA. CDR3 length: 13 residues.